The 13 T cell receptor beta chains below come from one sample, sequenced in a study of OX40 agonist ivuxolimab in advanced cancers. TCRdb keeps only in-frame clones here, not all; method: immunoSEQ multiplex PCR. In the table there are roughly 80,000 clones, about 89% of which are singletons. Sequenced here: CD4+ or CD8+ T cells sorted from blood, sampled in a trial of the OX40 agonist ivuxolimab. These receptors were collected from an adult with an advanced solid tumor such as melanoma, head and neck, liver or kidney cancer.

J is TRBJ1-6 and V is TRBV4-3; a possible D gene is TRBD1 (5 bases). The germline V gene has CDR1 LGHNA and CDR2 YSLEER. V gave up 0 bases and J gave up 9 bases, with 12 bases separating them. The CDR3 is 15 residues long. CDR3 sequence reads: CASSQDKGPISPLHF. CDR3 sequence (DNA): TGCGCCAGCAGCCAAGATAAGGGGCCTATTTCACCCCTCCACTTT.

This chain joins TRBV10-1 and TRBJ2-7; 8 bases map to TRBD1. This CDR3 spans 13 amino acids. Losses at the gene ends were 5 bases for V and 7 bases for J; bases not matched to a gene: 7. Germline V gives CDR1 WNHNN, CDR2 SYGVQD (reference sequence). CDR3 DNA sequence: TGCGCCAGCAGTAAGACAGGGGCGGGGGAGCAGTACTTC. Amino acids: CASSKTGAGEQYF.

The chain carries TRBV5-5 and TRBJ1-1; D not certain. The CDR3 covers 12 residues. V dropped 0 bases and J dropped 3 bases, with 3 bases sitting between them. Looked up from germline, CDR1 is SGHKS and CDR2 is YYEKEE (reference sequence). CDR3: CASSLGDTEAFF. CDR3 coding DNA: TGTGCCAGCAGCTTGGGGGACACTGAAGCTTTCTTT.

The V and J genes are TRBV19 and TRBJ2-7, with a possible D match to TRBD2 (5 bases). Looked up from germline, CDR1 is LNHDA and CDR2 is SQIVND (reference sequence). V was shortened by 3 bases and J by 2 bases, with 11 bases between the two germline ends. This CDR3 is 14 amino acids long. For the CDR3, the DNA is TGTGCCAGTAGTATTCGCCCAGCGGCCTACGAGCAGTACTTC. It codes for CASSIRPAAYEQYF.

The CDR3 DNA reads as TGTGCCAGCAGCAAGGGACTAGCGGGGTCCTACGAGCAGTACTTC. The encoded protein is CASSKGLAGSYEQYF. The chain employs TRBV7-2 and TRBJ2-7; 13 nucleotides match TRBD2. The CDR3 runs to 15 residues. Trimming at V came to 5 bases and at J to 1 base, leaving 2 bases not matched to a gene. Germline V gene lookup returns CDR1 SGHTA and CDR2 FQGNSA.

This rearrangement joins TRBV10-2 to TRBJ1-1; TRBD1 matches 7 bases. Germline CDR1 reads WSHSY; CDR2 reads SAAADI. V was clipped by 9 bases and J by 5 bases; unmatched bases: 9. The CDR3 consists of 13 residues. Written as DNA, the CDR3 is TGCGCCAGTACCGGGACAGCGCGAACTGAAGCTTTCTTT. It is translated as CASTGTARTEAFF.

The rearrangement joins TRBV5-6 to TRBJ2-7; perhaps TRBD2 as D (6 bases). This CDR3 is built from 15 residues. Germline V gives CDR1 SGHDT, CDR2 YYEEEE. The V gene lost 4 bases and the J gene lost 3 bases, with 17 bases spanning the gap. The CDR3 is CASSPPPGEGYEQYF. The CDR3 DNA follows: TGTGCCAGCAGCCCGCCGCCGGGGGAAGGCTACGAGCAGTACTTC.

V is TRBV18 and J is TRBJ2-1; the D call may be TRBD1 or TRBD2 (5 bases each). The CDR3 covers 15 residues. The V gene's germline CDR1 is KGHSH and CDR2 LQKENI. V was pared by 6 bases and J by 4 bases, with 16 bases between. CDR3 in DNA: TGTGCCAGCTCCCCCGGGGCTTCGGTTTACAATGAGCAGTTCTTC. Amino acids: CASSPGASVYNEQFF.

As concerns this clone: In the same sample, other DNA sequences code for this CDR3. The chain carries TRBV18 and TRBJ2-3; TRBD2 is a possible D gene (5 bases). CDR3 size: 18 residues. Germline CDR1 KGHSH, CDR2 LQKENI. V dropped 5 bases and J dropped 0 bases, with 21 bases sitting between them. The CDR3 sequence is CASSSDRDLAFSTDTQYF. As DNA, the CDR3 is TGTGCCAGCTCATCGGACCGGGATCTAGCCTTTAGCACAGATACGCAGTATTTT.

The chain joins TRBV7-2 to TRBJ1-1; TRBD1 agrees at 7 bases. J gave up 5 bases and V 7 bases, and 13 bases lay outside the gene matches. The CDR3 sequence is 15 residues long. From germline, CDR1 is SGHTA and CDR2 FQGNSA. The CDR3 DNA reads TGTGCCAGCAAATCGAGGGGGCTGGAAGGAACTGAAGCTTTCTTT. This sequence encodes CASKSRGLEGTEAFF.

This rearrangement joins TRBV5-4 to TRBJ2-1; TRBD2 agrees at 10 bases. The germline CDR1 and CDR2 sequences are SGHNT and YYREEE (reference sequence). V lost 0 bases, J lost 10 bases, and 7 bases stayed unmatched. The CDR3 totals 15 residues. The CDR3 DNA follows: TGTGCCAGCAGCTTGGCTAGCGGGAGTAGAAGGGAGCAGTTCTTC. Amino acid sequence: CASSLASGSRREQFF.

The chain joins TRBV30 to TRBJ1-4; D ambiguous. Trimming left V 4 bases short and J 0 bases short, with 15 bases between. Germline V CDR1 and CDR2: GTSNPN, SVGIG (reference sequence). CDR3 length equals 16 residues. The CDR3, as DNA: TGTGCCTGGACCCCCCCCATGGATGCAACTAATGAAAAACTGTTTTTT. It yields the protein CAWTPPMDATNEKLFF.

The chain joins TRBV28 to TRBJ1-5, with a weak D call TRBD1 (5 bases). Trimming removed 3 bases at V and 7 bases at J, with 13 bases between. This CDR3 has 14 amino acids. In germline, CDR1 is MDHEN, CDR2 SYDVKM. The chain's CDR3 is CASSFGGRVQPQHF. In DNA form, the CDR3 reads TGTGCCAGCAGTTTCGGGGGGAGGGTGCAGCCCCAGCATTTT.